This TCR beta chain was identified in a study of cytomegalovirus exposure and HLA in healthy donors. General observations from the study: What was likely a sequencing artifact was a cluster of highly shared sequence variants. TCR beta sequences reportedly predicted most subjects' HLA-A and HLA-B alleles accurately. Across HLA loci, a later analysis found differing TCR association rates, with DRB1 most and HLA-C fewest.

A multiplex PCR was run with 60 Vbeta primers and 13 Jbeta primers. Sequencing used immunoSEQ multiplex PCR; TCRdb keeps in-frame clones, though not all of them. The sample consists of about 130,000 clones, over 70% of them appearing once. The ends lost 3 bases at V and 6 bases at J; junction bases unmatched: 8. Germline V CDR1 and CDR2: SGHRS, YFSETQ. The CDR3 is 14 residues long. A word on this clone: Its antigen is as yet unknown.

What was sequenced was PBMCs. This chain links TRBV5-1 with TRBJ1-1, with TRBD1 matching over 7 bases. This clonotype was obtained from a woman under 30 in good health and CMV-seronegative. The DNA for the CDR3 is TGCGCCAGCAGCTCCCAGGGGGACGAGGCTGAAGCTTTCTTT. Amino acid sequence: CASSSQGDEAEAFF.